The following is a T cell receptor beta chain sequence with its context. Its antigen is as yet unknown. The data were obtained in a study of cytomegalovirus exposure and HLA in healthy donors. Overall study results and limits: 87-base-pair reads could not separate some V segments, including TRBV6-2 and TRBV6-3. Several of the most significant clusters appeared linked to common viral pathogens, based on a later analysis. Both high specificity and high sensitivity reportedly marked the classifier's diagnosis of cytomegalovirus status.

The PCR used 60 Vbeta and 13 Jbeta primers. Clones were read by immunoSEQ multiplex PCR, and TCRdb kept only the in-frame ones, dropping some. Seen here are 60,000 or so clones, about 80% observed once, and the top ten hold approximately 3.3%. Germline CDR1 and CDR2: MGHRA and YSYEKL. V lost 4 bases and J 3 bases, leaving 12 bases between the germline ends. This CDR3 region has 14 residues. The sequencing input was PBMCs. The clonotype was recovered from a woman between 40 and 55 years old in good health and CMV-seropositive. V and J are TRBV4-1 and TRBJ1-1; D is possibly TRBD1 (6 bases). CDR3 coding DNA: TGCGCCAGCAGCCGCATACAGGGTTACACTGAAGCTTTCTTT. This gives the protein CASSRIQGYTEAFF.